The 8 T cell receptor beta chains listed next were all sequenced from one sample in a study of T cells in localized non-small cell lung cancer. Assay used: immunoSEQ multiplex PCR; TCRdb lists only in-frame clones, some missing. Of fewer than 9,000 clones in the sample, about 92% were seen once. The starting material was peripheral blood mononuclear cells, obtained before any cancer treatment. The receptors derive from a male donor aged 60 or over with stage II lung adenocarcinoma.

This chain joins TRBV30 and TRBJ1-5; D call uncertain. Germline CDR1 is GTSNPN and CDR2 is SVGIG (reference sequence). Trimming cost V 2 bases and J 5 bases, with 13 bases left between them. This CDR3 has 14 residues. DNA for the CDR3: TGTGCCTGGAGTCCTCCTGAGGGCTATCAGCCCCAGCATTTT. Translated, it gives CAWSPPEGYQPQHF.

The chain combines TRBV11-2 with TRBJ1-2, with D maybe TRBD1 (6 bases). The V and J ends lost 7 bases and 5 bases respectively, with 17 bases between them. The CDR3 length is 14 residues. Germline loops: CDR1 SGHAT, CDR2 FQNNGV. The CDR3 loop is CASTYSTGPYGYTF. CDR3 DNA sequence: TGTGCCAGCACTTACTCGACAGGCCCATATGGCTACACCTTC.

V is TRBV30 and J is TRBJ1-3; TRBD1 is a possible D gene (6 bases). This CDR3 spans 14 amino acids. CDR1 and CDR2 (germline): GTSNPN, SVGIG (reference sequence). V gave up 1 base and J gave up 6 bases, with 13 bases separating them. The CDR3 reads CAWSGGGGENTIYF. The CDR3 coding sequence is TGTGCCTGGAGTGGAGGGGGAGGCGAAAACACCATATATTTT.

The J gene is TRBJ2-5, the V gene TRBV6-5; TRBD1 might be the D (6 bases). In germline, CDR1 is MNHEY, CDR2 SVGAGI. V lost 5 bases and J lost 4, with 11 bases in between. This CDR3 has 13 residues. The CDR3 is CASSPAGAETQYF. DNA for the CDR3: TGTGCCAGCAGTCCAGCAGGGGCAGAGACCCAGTACTTC.

V usage is TRBV6-5 and J usage is TRBJ1-4; a possible D gene is TRBD1 (6 bases). With 4 bases removed from V and 4 bases from J, the gap between germline ends came to 16 bases. The germline gives CDR1 MNHEY, CDR2 SVGAGI. The CDR3 is 16 amino acids. The CDR3 bases are TGTGCCAGCAGTTCGGACGGGACAATCATTAATGAAAAACTGTTTTTT. Its protein is CASSSDGTIINEKLFF.

This chain joins TRBV18 and TRBJ2-1; D could derive from TRBD1 or TRBD2 (7 bases each). The CDR3 consists of 15 residues. V was clipped by 6 bases and J by 2 bases, with 14 bases between them. The germline V gene has CDR1 KGHSH and CDR2 LQKENI. CDR3 nucleotides: TGTGCCAGCTCCCGCCAGGGGGGGCCCTACAATGAGCAGTTCTTC. Residues: CASSRQGGPYNEQFF.

V usage is TRBV7-9 and J usage is TRBJ1-1; 8 positions match TRBD1. This CDR3 has 14 amino acids. V gave up 2 bases and J gave up 4 bases; unmatched junction bases: 3. The V gene's germline CDR1 is SEHNR and CDR2 FQNEAQ (reference sequence). This CDR3 reads CASSLQGAATEAFF. The CDR3 nucleotides read TGTGCCAGCAGCTTACAGGGGGCGGCCACTGAAGCTTTCTTT.

On this clone: Its ends do not fully match the called genes, so a read error is possible. The same CDR3 is also encoded by other DNA sequences in this sample. The V gene is TRBV30, the J gene TRBJ1-5, with 7 positions matching TRBD1. The CDR3 totals 15 residues. The germline gives CDR1 GTSNPN, CDR2 SVGIG (reference sequence). This CDR3 is CAWSRGQGPYQPQHF. In DNA, the CDR3 is TGTGCCTGGAGTAGGGGGCAGGGGCCCTATCAACCCCAGCATTTT.